The clone carrying this TCR beta chain was recorded at least ten times. V was cut by 1 base and J by 4 bases, with 13 bases left in between. This CDR3 is 16 amino acids long. Per germline, CDR1 SGHTA and CDR2 FQGNSA. This entry comes from a study of early T cells in non-severe SARS-CoV-2 infection. MiXCR, applied by TCRdb to the 5' RACE reads, yields one record per CDR3 protein. The sample carries some 40,000 distinct CDR3 sequences, approximately 5.3% recorded once. This clonotype was obtained from an adult who was a healthcare worker with PCR-confirmed SARS-CoV-2 infection or an uninfected control (not recorded which). Input material: whole blood. This rearrangement joins TRBV7-2 to TRBJ1-4, with TRBD1 as a possible D gene (5 bases). Written as DNA, the CDR3 is TGTGCCAGCAGCTTAGGGAGGGACGGAATTAATGAAAAACTGTTTTTT. Its translation: CASSLGRDGINEKLFF.